Below, one T cell receptor (beta chain) is given with its context. Its antigen is as yet unknown. The CDR3 spans 15 residues. Per germline, CDR1 LNHDA and CDR2 SQIVND (reference sequence). The V gene lost 1 base and the J gene lost 2 bases, with 11 bases spanning the gap. The PCR employed 60 Vbeta primers together with 13 Jbeta primers. Repertoires were generated with immunoSEQ multiplex PCR, while TCRdb's copy carries only in-frame clones and drops some. The sample includes hundreds of thousands of clones, roughly 91% of them seen just once. These data come from a study of cytomegalovirus exposure and HLA in healthy donors. Study summary: Sequencing of roughly 180 million T cells in an earlier analysis found about 120 million unique TCR beta sequences. Broader study findings: Equally common other TCR beta chains were less clonally expanded than HLA-associated ones, a later analysis found. V- and J-gene trimming in TCR beta was tied to a missense DCLRE1C variant by an analysis performed later. In a later analysis, across HLA loci, associated TCR counts were highest for DRB1, lowest for HLA-C.

This sequence was found in a woman aged 18-29 years in good health and CMV-seronegative. The rearrangement uses TRBV19 and TRBJ1-1; the D is unclear. The specimen sequenced was PBMCs. The DNA for the CDR3 is TGTGCCAGTAGTATAGGAAATCTGGCAAACACTGAAGCTTTCTTT. It yields the protein CASSIGNLANTEAFF.